One and the same sample provided the 27 T cell receptor beta chains below, sequenced in a study of T cells in Graves' hyperthyroidism and ophthalmopathy. TCR beta CDR3 regions were amplified from RNA. Using the HTBI primer set, a first-round RT-PCR was run on the TCR CDR3. In TCRdb, the multiplex PCR reads were re-called with MiXCR into one record per CDR3 protein. The table shows just over 550,000 distinct CDR3 sequences, with around 42% occurring only once. Sample: peripheral blood or thyroid tissue (not recorded which). These receptors came from a woman aged 18 to 35 with Graves' hyperthyroidism.

J is TRBJ2-6 and V is TRBV15; weak D call: TRBD2 (6 bases). V lost 6 bases and J lost 4, with 16 bases in between. The germline CDR1 and CDR2 sequences are LNHNV and YYDKDF (reference sequence). CDR3 length equals 16 residues. The CDR3 DNA is TGTGCCACCAGTGACCCCCGGGGGTACGGGGCCAACGTCCTGACTTTC. It encodes CATSDPRGYGANVLTF.

The chain's CDR3 is CATSTTRQGGQPQHF. The CDR3 DNA reads TGTGCCACCAGCACGACAAGACAGGGTGGGCAGCCCCAGCATTTT. V gene TRBV15 combines with J gene TRBJ1-5; 7 bases agree with TRBD1. Germline V gene lookup returns CDR1 LNHNV and CDR2 YYDKDF (reference sequence). V shed 4 bases, J shed 7 bases, and the junction held 10 bases outside the gene matches. The CDR3 has 15 residues. Complete variable domain (other parts from reference TRBV15 and TRBJ1-5): DAMVIQNPRYQVTQFGKPVTLSCSQTLNHNVMYWYQQKSSQAPKLLFHYYDKDFNNEADTPDNFQSRRPNTSFCFLDIRSPGLGDTAMYLCATSTTRQGGQPQHFGDGTRLSIL.

The chain combines TRBV20-1 with TRBJ2-7; 7 bases are shared with TRBD1. In germline, CDR1 is DFQATT, CDR2 SNEGSKA (reference sequence). The CDR3 extends over 19 amino acids. The ends lost 1 base at V and 2 bases at J; junction bases unmatched: 20. The DNA for the CDR3 is TGCAGTGCTAGAGGGGAATACCGGGACAGTCTGTCAATGACCTACGAGCAGTACTTC. This encodes CSARGEYRDSLSMTYEQYF.

The chain has TRBV6-5 and TRBJ1-1; TRBD1 matches at 7 bases. The CDR3 has 14 residues. V dropped 6 bases and J dropped 4; count of bases not matched to a gene: 8. The germline CDR1 and CDR2 sequences are MNHEY and SVGAGI. CDR3: CASRYRGRITEAFF. CDR3 nucleotides: TGTGCCAGCAGATACAGGGGCAGGATCACTGAAGCTTTCTTT.

The chain carries TRBV7-6 and TRBJ2-7, with 7 bases fitting TRBD1. CDR1 and CDR2 from the germline V gene are SGHVS and FNYEAQ. V lost 7 bases and J lost 2; bases outside the gene matches: 8. The CDR3 is 14 residues long. CDR3 in amino acids: CASNFDRDAYEQYF. DNA of the CDR3: TGTGCCAGCAACTTCGACAGGGATGCCTACGAGCAGTACTTC. Combining the CDR3 with reference TRBV7-6 and TRBJ2-7 gives the whole variable domain GAGVSQSPRYKVTKRGQDVALRCDPISGHVSLYWYRQALGQGPEFLTYFNYEAQQDKSGLPNDRFSAERPEGSISTLTIQRTEQRDSAMYRCASNFDRDAYEQYFGPGTRLTVT.

A note on this clonotype: A much larger clone differs by one base, so this may be a read error. The chain links TRBV10-2 to TRBJ2-5, with 11 bases that match TRBD2. From germline, CDR1 is WSHSY and CDR2 SAAADI. V gave up 4 bases and J gave up 2 bases; unmatched junction bases: 3. This CDR3 contains 15 residues. The CDR3 is CASSVLAGGQETQYF. Here the CDR3 DNA reads TGCGCCAGCAGTGTTCTAGCGGGAGGACAAGAGACCCAGTACTTC.

For this clonotype: One junction end disagrees with the germline gene, perhaps due to a read error. The chain is built from TRBV2 and TRBJ2-5, with 8 bases identical to TRBD1. The CDR3 loop spans 14 amino acids. CDR1 is SNHLY, CDR2 FYNNEI, per germline. The CDR3 protein is CAGRDRGAQETQYF. The CDR3 bases are TGTGCCGGCAGAGACAGGGGCGCGCAAGAGACCCAGTACTTC.

This clonotype was observed many times. The chain couples TRBV7-9 to TRBJ1-6; 10 bases are a match to TRBD1. Germline loops: CDR1 SEHNR, CDR2 FQNEAQ (reference sequence). V was clipped by 4 bases and J by 7 bases; unmatched bases: 1. The CDR3 spans 14 residues. In DNA form, the CDR3 reads TGTGCCAGCAGCTCGACAGGGGGCAATTCACCCCTCCACTTT. Residues: CASSSTGGNSPLHF. The full variable domain, with the rest looked up from reference TRBV7-9 and TRBJ1-6, is DTGVSQNPRHKITKRGQNVTFRCDPISEHNRLYWYRQTLGQGPEFLTYFQNEAQLEKSRLLSDRFSAERPKGSFSTLEIQRTEQGDSAMYLCASSSTGGNSPLHFGNGTRLTVT.

This clonotype turned up a few times. The chain carries TRBV7-9 and TRBJ1-1; tentative D call: TRBD1 (5 bases). V was clipped by 5 bases and J by 1 base, with 14 bases between them. CDR1 is SEHNR, CDR2 FQNEAQ, per germline (reference sequence). The CDR3 extends over 15 amino acids. The CDR3, as DNA: TGTGCCAGCAGCGAAGAAGGGACGCGGAACACTGAAGCTTTCTTT. Amino acids: CASSEEGTRNTEAFF.

CDR3 nucleotide sequence: TGTGCCACCAGCGAGGACAGGGACAATCAGCCCCAGCATTTT. Protein sequence: CATSEDRDNQPQHF. The gene calls are TRBV15 and TRBJ1-5; 8 bases agree with TRBD1. Germline V gene lookup returns CDR1 LNHNV and CDR2 YYDKDF (reference sequence). J lost 3 bases, V lost 5 bases, and 3 bases had no gene match. The CDR3 runs 14 residues.

There are a few counts of this clonotype. The gene calls are TRBV7-2 and TRBJ2-7; possible D gene TRBD2, 5 bases. Germline lookup yields CDR1 SGHTA and CDR2 FQGNSA. Trimming removed 4 bases at V and 2 bases at J, with 18 bases between. The CDR3 runs 16 residues. The CDR3 DNA sequence: TGTGCCAGCAGCTCAAACCGGGATCGGGCCCCCTACGAGCAGTACTTC. It codes for CASSSNRDRAPYEQYF.

Turning to this clonotype: A read error may produce the germline difference seen at one junction end. The V gene is TRBV2, the J gene TRBJ2-6, with D possibly matching TRBD1 (6 bases). The CDR3 consists of 15 residues. Germline V gene lookup returns CDR1 SNHLY and CDR2 FYNNEI. The CDR3 sequence: CASSFRVSGVNVLTF. CDR3 nucleotides: TGTGCCAGCAGTTTCCGGGTGTCAGGGGTCAACGTCCTGACTTTC.

As to this clonotype: A much larger clone sits a single nucleotide away, making a read error possible. This chain joins TRBV6-1 and TRBJ1-1; 8 bases are shared with TRBD1. V trimming: 6 bases; J trimming: 2 bases; junction bases outside the gene matches: 5. The CDR3 spans 14 residues. Germline V gene data show CDR1 as MNHNS and CDR2 as SASEGT. The CDR3 region is CASRPQGANTEAFF. DNA for the CDR3: TGTGCCAGCAGACCCCAGGGGGCTAACACTGAAGCTTTCTTT.

Note on this clonotype: It may be a read error: a sequence one base away is much more abundant. CDR3 amino acids: CSATVGGAEAFF. CDR3 in DNA: TGCAGTGCTACCGTAGGGGGGGCTGAAGCTTTCTTT. This rearrangement joins TRBV20-1 to TRBJ1-1; perhaps TRBD1 as D (6 bases). V lost 4 bases and J lost 6, with 12 bases in between. Germline V gene sequence: CDR1 DFQATT, CDR2 SNEGSKA (reference sequence). The CDR3 sequence is 12 residues long.

This chain joins TRBV24-1 and TRBJ1-4; 9 nucleotides align to TRBD1. CDR3 length: 17 residues. V lost 3 bases, J lost 7 bases, and 11 bases stayed unmatched. Germline CDR1 and CDR2: KGHDR and SFDVKD. CDR3 nucleotide sequence: TGTGCCACCAGTGATCACAACCCGGGACAGGGATTTGAAAAACTGTTTTTT. Its translation: CATSDHNPGQGFEKLFF.

Of note for this clonotype: The CDR3 does not end in the conserved phenylalanine or tryptophan, so this is likely a read error. This sequence joins TRBV12-3 or TRBV12-4 and TRBJ1-4; D remains ambiguous. This CDR3 is built from 13 residues. The CDR3 nucleotides are TGTGCCAGCAGCTTAGACCGAAATGAAAAACTGTTTCTT. Translation: CASSLDRNEKLFL.

This chain uses TRBV7-9 with TRBJ2-5; D call uncertain. The CDR3 contains 13 residues. Per germline, CDR1 SEHNR and CDR2 FQNEAQ (reference sequence). V shed 2 bases and J shed 3 bases, with 7 bases lying between them. CDR3 DNA: TGTGCCAGCAGCTTATTTCTTGAAGAGACCCAGTACTTC. It codes for CASSLFLEETQYF.

The V call is TRBV10-3, the J call TRBJ1-2; 7 bases line up with TRBD1. The germline V gene encodes CDR1 ENHRY and CDR2 SYGVKD. The CDR3 extends over 17 amino acids. V shed 4 bases, J shed 4 bases, and the junction held 15 bases outside the gene matches. CDR3: CAISAPGTDQTLYGYTF. Here the CDR3 DNA reads TGTGCCATCAGTGCCCCCGGGACAGACCAAACCCTCTATGGCTACACCTTC.

This clonotype was observed many times. The chain recombines TRBV5-4 with TRBJ1-4; no clear D. Germline V gene sequence: CDR1 SGHNT, CDR2 YYREEE (reference sequence). The CDR3 spans 13 residues. Trimming pared 2 bases from V and 8 bases from J, leaving 10 bases between. CDR3 residues: CASSLLPNEKLFF. The CDR3 DNA sequence: TGTGCCAGCAGCTTACTTCCCAACGAAAAACTGTTTTTT.

The table lists this clonotype with many counts. The gene calls are TRBV10-1 and TRBJ2-5, with D perhaps given as TRBD1 or TRBD2 (5 bases each). CDR3 length: 15 amino acids. In germline, CDR1 is WNHNN, CDR2 SYGVQD (reference sequence). The V end lost 0 bases, the J end lost 8 bases, and 16 bases lay between the germline ends. The CDR3 is CASSESGTLLDTQYF. CDR3 DNA sequence: TGCGCCAGCAGTGAGTCAGGGACCCTATTAGACACCCAGTACTTC.

V is TRBV2 and J is TRBJ1-1, with 7 bases fitting TRBD1. V was clipped by 0 bases and J by 3 bases; unmatched bases: 10. Looked up from germline, CDR1 is SNHLY and CDR2 is FYNNEI. CDR3 length equals 17 residues. Here the CDR3 reads CASSEAHRDRKHTEAFF. The CDR3 DNA sequence: TGTGCCAGCAGTGAAGCGCACCGGGACAGAAAGCACACTGAAGCTTTCTTT.

The gene calls are TRBV29-1 and TRBJ1-2; TRBD1 matches 9 bases. The CDR3 spans 14 residues. After removal of 2 bases from V and 6 bases from J, the junction contained 7 bases not matched to a gene. CDR1 is SQVTM and CDR2 is ANQGSEA in the germline V gene. The CDR3 loop reads CSVEMGQGTNGYTF. The CDR3 DNA follows: TGCAGCGTTGAAATGGGACAGGGAACGAATGGCTACACCTTC.

Notes on this clonotype: A much larger clone sits a single nucleotide away, making a read error possible. The J gene is TRBJ1-5, the V gene TRBV10-3, with 7 bases matching TRBD1. This CDR3 region has 15 residues. CDR1 is ENHRY, CDR2 SYGVKD, per germline. The CDR3 DNA reads as TGTGCCAGCAGTAGAGGGACAGCGGGCAATCAGCCCCAGCATTTT. Translation: CASSRGTAGNQPQHF.

This clonotype appeared many times. The chain uses TRBV29-1 and TRBJ2-2, with TRBD2 matching over 13 bases. The CDR3 runs 13 residues. The germline V gene encodes CDR1 SQVTM and CDR2 ANQGSEA. V dropped 6 bases and J dropped 8; count of bases not matched to a gene: 3. This CDR3 reads CSVTSGRAGELFF. CDR3 DNA sequence: TGCAGCGTCACTAGCGGGAGGGCGGGGGAGCTGTTTTTT.

The chain has TRBV12-3 or TRBV12-4 and TRBJ1-4, with D maybe TRBD1 (6 bases). This CDR3 region has 14 residues. The ends were cut back, 6 bases at V and 5 bases at J, with 13 bases in the middle. CDR3: CASRPDSWNEKLFF. In DNA form, the CDR3 reads TGTGCCAGCAGGCCGGACAGTTGGAATGAAAAACTGTTTTTT.

The chain links TRBV20-1 to TRBJ1-2; D perhaps matches TRBD1 (5 bases). Germline V gene sequence: CDR1 DFQATT, CDR2 SNEGSKA (reference sequence). CDR3 length: 15 residues. Trimming left V 5 bases short and J 4 bases short, with 20 bases between. In DNA, the CDR3 is TGCAGTGCTGGCGCCGGTCAGGGAAGAGGCTATGGCTACACCTTC. It codes for CSAGAGQGRGYGYTF.

This clonotype was recorded many times. The chain is built from TRBV2 and TRBJ1-1; D not certain. Germline values: CDR1 SNHLY, CDR2 FYNNEI. CDR3 length: 15 amino acids. The V gene lost 4 bases and the J gene lost 3 bases, with 15 bases spanning the gap. CDR3 nucleotide sequence: TGTGCCAGCAGTGCTCAGAGGTCCCGGTACACTGAAGCTTTCTTT. Amino acid sequence: CASSAQRSRYTEAFF.